Shown below are 22 T cell receptor beta chains from a single sample sequenced in a study of identical twins. In TCRdb, the 5' RACE reads were re-called with MiXCR into one record per CDR3 protein. This sample has 200,000 to 250,000 distinct CDR3 sequences; around 15% occur once, and the top ten carry about 9%. The material sequenced was memory (CD45RO+) T cells sorted from blood. The receptors here all came from a woman in her late teens or twenties in good health.

This clonotype showed up many times. The gene calls are TRBV2 and TRBJ2-5; D unclear. This CDR3 contains 14 residues. The V gene's germline CDR1 is SNHLY and CDR2 FYNNEI. The V gene lost 5 bases and the J gene lost 2 bases, with 12 bases spanning the gap. DNA of the CDR3: TGTGCCAGCAGTCGGTCGTCTGAGCAAGAGACCCAGTACTTC. Its translation: CASSRSSEQETQYF. Variable domain in full (rest from reference TRBV2 and TRBJ2-5): EPEVTQTPSHQVTQMGQEVILRCVPISNHLYFYWYRQILGQKVEFLVSFYNNEISEKSEIFDDQFSVERPDGSNFTLKIRSTKLEDSAMYFCASSRSSEQETQYFGPGTRLLVL.

On this clonotype itself: This may stem from a read error, because a much larger clone lies one nucleotide away. Since the CDR3 does not end with the conserved phenylalanine or tryptophan, this likely comes from a read error. V is TRBV19 and J is TRBJ2-7; 7 bases agree with TRBD2. In germline, CDR1 is LNHDA, CDR2 SQIVND (reference sequence). Unmatched junction bases numbered 9, after V lost 5 bases and J lost 2 bases. The CDR3 sequence is 15 residues long. The CDR3 loop reads CASSSTSARPYEQYL. The CDR3 nucleotides are TGTGCCAGTAGTTCAACTAGCGCACGGCCCTACGAGCAGTACTTG.

Note on this clonotype: At one end the junction does not follow the germline gene, possibly because of a read error. For the CDR3, the DNA is TGCGCCAGCAGCTCGGGACTAGCGTTTGATGATCAGTTCTTC. Its protein product is CASSSGLAFDDQFF. The rearrangement joins TRBV5-1 to TRBJ2-1, with 10 bases identical to TRBD2. Germline V CDR1 and CDR2: SGHRS, YFSETQ. This CDR3 contains 14 residues.

This clonotype occurred a few times. V and J are TRBV20-1 and TRBJ2-7; 8 bases align to TRBD1. With 5 bases clipped from V and 4 bases from J, the junction kept 7 bases outside the gene matches. Germline CDR1 and CDR2: DFQATT and SNEGSKA (reference sequence). The CDR3 has 13 residues. The CDR3 coding sequence is TGCAGTGCTGCCGGGACAGGCCTTTACGAGCAGTACTTC. Translating gives CSAAGTGLYEQYF.

This chain uses TRBV6-5 with TRBJ2-7, with 7 bases aligning to TRBD2. Trimming at V came to 4 bases and at J to 7 bases, leaving 13 bases not matched to a gene. The CDR3 has 15 amino acids. Germline assignment: CDR1 MNHEY and CDR2 SVGAGI. CDR3 in DNA: TGTGCCAGCAGTTCCCGAGGAGCGGGACGTTGGGAGCAGTACTTC. It yields the protein CASSSRGAGRWEQYF.

V and J are TRBV7-9 and TRBJ2-7; D gene uncertain. Germline CDR1 is SEHNR and CDR2 is FQNEAQ (reference sequence). The CDR3 loop spans 12 amino acids. V was shortened by 2 bases and J by 5 bases, with 7 bases between the two germline ends. Here the CDR3 reads CASSLNENEQYF. CDR3 DNA sequence: TGTGCCAGCAGCTTAAACGAAAACGAGCAGTACTTC.

This clonotype was picked up a small number of times. The V and J genes are TRBV11-2 and TRBJ2-2; no firm D call. Trimming removed 5 bases from V and 5 bases from J, with 12 bases in between. The CDR3 covers 14 residues. In germline, CDR1 is SGHAT, CDR2 FQNNGV. The DNA of the CDR3 is TGTGCCAGCAGCCTCCAGGTCGGGACCGGGGAGCTGTTTTTT. Translating it yields CASSLQVGTGELFF.

This clonotype was seen many times. The chain couples TRBV15 to TRBJ2-2, with 7 nucleotides matching TRBD2. Germline V gene lookup returns CDR1 LNHNV and CDR2 YYDKDF (reference sequence). After removal of 3 bases from V and 0 bases from J, the junction contained 1 base not matched to a gene. This CDR3 has 15 residues. The CDR3 loop reads CATSRGGTNTGELFF. The CDR3 region has the DNA TGTGCCACCAGCAGGGGAGGGACGAACACCGGGGAGCTGTTTTTT.

This clonotype was observed many times. The gene calls are TRBV28 and TRBJ1-6; D is uncertain. Germline V gene sequence: CDR1 MDHEN, CDR2 SYDVKM. V was shortened by 10 bases and J by 9 bases, with 19 bases between the two germline ends. The length of the CDR3 is 14 residues. The DNA for the CDR3 is TGTGCCACCATCCTGGTAGGGAATACTTCACCCCTCCACTTT. Its translation: CATILVGNTSPLHF.

The V gene is TRBV9, the J gene TRBJ2-1, with TRBD1 identical over 8 bases. The CDR3 is 14 amino acids. V was pared by 4 bases and J by 8 bases, with 8 bases of the junction left unmatched. Germline V gene data show CDR1 as SGDLS and CDR2 as YYNGEE. The CDR3 DNA reads as TGTGCCAGCAGCACCCCGGACAGGGCATATGAGCAGTTCTTC. Residues: CASSTPDRAYEQFF. The variable domain in full, completed from reference TRBV9 and TRBJ2-1, reads DSGVTQTPKHLITATGQRVTLRCSPRSGDLSVYWYQQSLDQGLQFLIQYYNGEERAKGNILERFSAQQFPDLHSELNLSSLELGDSALYFCASSTPDRAYEQFFGPGTRLTVL.

Many counts were recorded for this clonotype. The J gene is TRBJ1-5, the V gene TRBV7-2; 8 nucleotides line up with TRBD1. The CDR3 has 15 residues. The J segment lost 1 base and the V segment lost 2 bases, leaving 1 base of the junction unmatched. CDR1 and CDR2 from the germline V gene are SGHTA and FQGNSA. CDR3 region: CASSLNRGSNQPQHF. As DNA, the CDR3 is TGTGCCAGCAGCTTAAACAGGGGGAGCAATCAGCCCCAGCATTTT.

This sequence joins TRBV7-9 and TRBJ1-1; D not certain. Deletions cut 4 bases from V and 1 base from J, with 7 bases between. The CDR3 contains 13 residues. Germline V gives CDR1 SEHNR, CDR2 FQNEAQ (reference sequence). The CDR3 loop reads CASSSDGNTEAFF. CDR3 nucleotides: TGTGCCAGCAGCTCGGACGGGAACACTGAAGCTTTCTTT.

This clonotype was observed a handful of times. The V and J genes are TRBV20-1 and TRBJ1-5; 11 bases line up with TRBD1. This CDR3 is built from 16 residues. Germline V CDR1 and CDR2: DFQATT, SNEGSKA (reference sequence). V was clipped by 5 bases and J by 1 base; unmatched bases: 7. CDR3 residues: CSALTGTGGSNQPQHF. As DNA, the CDR3 is TGCAGTGCTCTGACCGGGACAGGGGGGAGCAATCAGCCCCAGCATTTT.

This clonotype has ten or more counts. This chain links TRBV12-3 or TRBV12-4 with TRBJ2-2; D gene uncertain. Trimming took off 4 bases at V and 1 base at J, with 7 bases between the two ends. This CDR3 has 14 amino acids. CDR3 sequence: CASSWQRNTGELFF. CDR3 bases: TGTGCCAGCAGTTGGCAGAGGAACACCGGGGAGCTGTTTTTT.

This clonotype was picked up a small number of times. The CDR3 nucleotides read TGCAGTGCTAGCCCTAGCGGGGGAATAGATACGCAGTATTTT. Protein: CSASPSGGIDTQYF. The genes are TRBV20-1 and TRBJ2-3, with 10 bases identical to TRBD2. Losses at the gene ends were 3 bases for V and 5 bases for J; bases not matched to a gene: 5. CDR3 length: 14 amino acids. The germline gives CDR1 DFQATT, CDR2 SNEGSKA (reference sequence).

This clonotype was seen a handful of times. The chain joins TRBV20-1 to TRBJ2-7, with D maybe TRBD1 (6 bases). Germline lookup yields CDR1 DFQATT and CDR2 SNEGSKA (reference sequence). The length of the CDR3 is 13 residues. V was trimmed by 6 bases and J by 7 bases, leaving 19 bases between them. The CDR3 spells CSAPRQGSGEQYF. CDR3 DNA: TGCAGTGCGCCGCGCCAGGGGTCTGGAGAGCAGTACTTC.

This clonotype was detected only a few times. Here the CDR3 DNA reads TGCGCCAGCAGCTCCCCTTCCCAAACAGGGGATGGCTACACCTTC. Translated, it gives CASSSPSQTGDGYTF. The V call is TRBV5-1, the J call TRBJ1-2, with 7 nucleotides matching TRBD1. J was trimmed by 6 bases and V by 3 bases; bases with no gene match: 11. The length of the CDR3 is 15 residues. Germline lookup yields CDR1 SGHRS and CDR2 YFSETQ.

The rearrangement uses TRBV27 and TRBJ1-1; unclear D gene. Germline CDR1 reads MNHEY; CDR2 reads SMNVEV (reference sequence). The CDR3 loop spans 16 amino acids. V lost 6 bases and J lost 1, with 18 bases in between. The CDR3 nucleotides are TGTGCCAGCAGCTTACGATCGTGGGGAGGGAACACTGAAGCTTTCTTT. Its protein product is CASSLRSWGGNTEAFF.

For this clonotype: Relative to the germline gene, one junction end is altered; a read error may explain this. J is TRBJ2-5 and V is TRBV3-1, with 7 bases matching TRBD2. Germline V gene lookup returns CDR1 LGHDT and CDR2 YNNKEL (reference sequence). This CDR3 spans 12 amino acids. The CDR3 region has the DNA TGTGCCAGCAGCCAAGTGGGGAGGGATGTTGACTTC. It encodes CASSQVGRDVDF.

This clonotype was observed a handful of times. V is TRBV29-1 and J is TRBJ1-1; D remains unclear. The V gene lost 0 bases and the J gene lost 0 bases, with 5 bases spanning the gap. Germline-derived CDR1 and CDR2 are SQVTM and ANQGSEA. CDR3 length: 13 amino acids. The CDR3 sequence: CSVEEAVNTEAFF. The CDR3 DNA follows: TGCAGCGTTGAAGAAGCTGTGAACACTGAAGCTTTCTTT.

The chain employs TRBV25-1 and TRBJ2-7, with 7 bases identical to TRBD1. The V and J ends lost 7 bases and 3 bases, in that order; junction bases with no gene match: 3. The CDR3 has 12 residues. Germline CDR1 is MGHDK and CDR2 is SYGVNS. As DNA, the CDR3 is TGTGCCAGCACCCACAGGGGCTACGAGCAGTACTTC. Translation gives CASTHRGYEQYF.

This clonotype was seen only a few times. The V gene is TRBV6-1, the J gene TRBJ2-7; 9 bases are shared with TRBD1. Germline V gene lookup returns CDR1 MNHNS and CDR2 SASEGT. This CDR3 contains 15 residues. V shed 4 bases, J shed 3 bases, and the junction held 7 bases outside the gene matches. The CDR3 DNA reads TGTGCCAGCAGTGCCTCTACAGGGGGCAACTACGAGCAGTACTTC. This sequence encodes CASSASTGGNYEQYF.